A single sample gave rise to the 29 T cell receptor beta chains below, sequenced in a study of T cell responses to AZD1222 COVID-19 vaccine. Sequencing was performed with immunoSEQ multiplex PCR; in TCRdb, only in-frame clones are kept and a portion is missing. The sample contains around 140,000 clones, about 94% of which appear only once. The material sequenced was peripheral blood, taken on day 0 of AZD1222 vaccination. All receptors derive from an adult in good health.

The genes are TRBV5-4 and TRBJ1-1, with 7 bases lining up with TRBD1. This CDR3 is 15 amino acids long. Trimming at V came to 4 bases and at J to 0 bases, leaving 6 bases not matched to a gene. In germline, CDR1 is SGHNT, CDR2 YYREEE (reference sequence). CDR3 nucleotides: TGTGCCAGCAGCAAGGCGACAGGGATGAACACTGAAGCTTTCTTT. Protein: CASSKATGMNTEAFF. Full variable domain (outside the CDR3, taken from reference TRBV5-4 and TRBJ1-1): ETGVTQSPTHLIKTRGQQVTLRCSSQSGHNTVSWYQQALGQGPQFIFQYYREEENGRGNFPPRFSGLQFPNYSSELNVNALELDDSALYLCASSKATGMNTEAFFGQGTRLTVV.

The chain employs TRBV23-1 and TRBJ1-5, with TRBD1 matching over 7 bases. TRBV23-1 falls under the ORF class, with uncertain function. The CDR3 is 16 residues long. The junction had 5 bases not matched to a gene; V was cut back by 0 bases and J by 3 bases. The CDR3 DNA is TGCGCCAGCAGTCAATCGAACAGGGGAAACAATCAGCCCCAGCATTTT. Its protein product is CASSQSNRGNNQPQHF.

The rearrangement joins TRBV19 to TRBJ2-7; 10 bases are shared with TRBD2. The CDR3 spans 18 residues. In germline, CDR1 is LNHDA, CDR2 SQIVND (reference sequence). The trim removed 11 bases at V and 2 bases at J, leaving 21 bases unmatched. CDR3 sequence: CAGVPLSRLAGSTYEQYF. In nucleotides, the CDR3 is TGTGCCGGGGTTCCCCTAAGCCGACTAGCGGGTTCTACCTACGAGCAGTACTTC. Full variable domain (outside the CDR3, taken from reference TRBV19 and TRBJ2-7): DGGITQSPKYLFRKEGQNVTLSCEQNLNHDAMYWYRQDPGQGLRLIYYSQIVNDFQKGDIAEGYSVSREKKESFPLTVTSAQKNPTAFYLCAGVPLSRLAGSTYEQYFGPGTRLTVT.

The rearrangement joins TRBV11-2 to TRBJ2-3; 11 bases match TRBD2. V was clipped by 5 bases and J by 4 bases; unmatched bases: 2. The germline CDR1 and CDR2 sequences are SGHAT and FQNNGV. The CDR3 totals 14 residues. The CDR3 here is CASSLTSGADTQYF. CDR3 DNA sequence: TGTGCCAGCAGCCTGACTAGCGGGGCAGATACGCAGTATTTT.

This clone appeared a single time. The V call is TRBV4-2, the J call TRBJ1-2; 8 nucleotides match TRBD1. The CDR3 is made up of 14 amino acids. The germline gives CDR1 LGHNA, CDR2 YNFKEQ. V was clipped by 3 bases and J by 4 bases; unmatched bases: 4. CDR3 coding DNA: TGTGCCAGCAGCCAGACAGGGGAAGGCTATGGCTACACCTTC. Translating it yields CASSQTGEGYGYTF.

The chain couples TRBV19 to TRBJ2-3; 7 bases align to TRBD1. The CDR3 spans 13 residues. The germline CDR1 and CDR2 sequences are LNHDA and SQIVND (reference sequence). Unmatched junction bases numbered 5, after V lost 9 bases and J lost 2 bases. CDR3 residues: CASGTAYTDTQYF. The CDR3 coding sequence is TGTGCCAGCGGGACAGCCTACACAGATACGCAGTATTTT.

The chain employs TRBV5-4 and TRBJ2-1; D gene unclear. There are 14 residues in the CDR3. V was shortened by 1 base and J by 1 base, with 6 bases between the two germline ends. The V gene's germline CDR1 is SGHNT and CDR2 YYREEE (reference sequence). This CDR3 is CASSLLGSYNEQFF. As DNA, the CDR3 is TGTGCCAGCAGCTTGTTGGGTTCCTACAATGAGCAGTTCTTC.

The rearrangement uses TRBV19 and TRBJ2-7; 9 nucleotides align to TRBD1. This CDR3 spans 17 amino acids. J lost 4 bases, V lost 3 bases, and 13 bases had no gene match. Germline V gene lookup returns CDR1 LNHDA and CDR2 SQIVND (reference sequence). CDR3 in amino acids: CASSIPPRQGVSYEQYF. CDR3 in DNA: TGTGCCAGTAGTATCCCCCCCAGACAGGGGGTGAGTTACGAGCAGTACTTC.

The V gene is TRBV9, the J gene TRBJ2-1, with 11 bases fitting TRBD2. CDR3 length equals 15 residues. Trimming removed 3 bases from V and 7 bases from J; junction bases left unmatched: 6. Germline CDR1 and CDR2: SGDLS and YYNGEE. In DNA form, the CDR3 reads TGTGCCAGCAGCGCCCCTAGCGGGAGGAGGAATGAGCAGTTCTTC. Translated: CASSAPSGRRNEQFF.

The chain has TRBV30 and TRBJ1-3; no definite D call. The CDR3 is 15 residues long. CDR1 is GTSNPN, CDR2 SVGIG, per germline (reference sequence). The germline V and J ends were trimmed by 1 base and 0 bases, with 10 bases remaining between them. Written as DNA, the CDR3 is TGTGCCTGGAGTGGTGGCGAACTCTCTGGAAACACCATATATTTT. Its translation: CAWSGGELSGNTIYF.

J is TRBJ1-2 and V is TRBV30, with 8 nucleotides matching TRBD1. CDR3 length equals 13 residues. Trimming took 2 bases from V and 8 from J; bases not matched to a gene: 7. In germline, CDR1 is GTSNPN, CDR2 SVGIG (reference sequence). The CDR3 coding sequence is TGTGCCTGGAGTCCCCAGGGGGCTGAAGGCTACACCTTC. Protein sequence: CAWSPQGAEGYTF.

The chain combines TRBV11-3 with TRBJ2-7; 7 bases are shared with TRBD1. The V and J ends lost 2 bases and 3 bases, in that order; junction bases with no gene match: 7. The CDR3 sequence is 15 residues long. Germline CDR1 and CDR2: SGHNT and YENEEA. The CDR3 DNA sequence: TGTGCCAGCAGCTTAAACGGACAGGTAAACTACGAGCAGTACTTC. Translating it yields CASSLNGQVNYEQYF.

The chain links TRBV5-1 to TRBJ2-7; TRBD2 is a possible D gene (6 bases). The CDR3 has 14 residues. CDR1 and CDR2 (germline): SGHRS, YFSETQ. Trimming stripped 4 bases from V and 0 bases from J, with 11 bases between. The CDR3 protein is CASSPGESSYEQYF. CDR3 in DNA: TGCGCCAGCAGCCCGGGAGAGAGCTCCTACGAGCAGTACTTC.

The chain employs TRBV5-5 and TRBJ1-5; D might be TRBD1 (5 bases). This CDR3 has 15 residues. V was shortened by 0 bases and J by 7 bases, with 14 bases between the two germline ends. Germline V lookup: CDR1 SGHKS, CDR2 YYEKEE (reference sequence). The CDR3, as DNA: TGTGCCAGCAGCTTGGGCAGGGCGAGAGGACAGCCCCAGCATTTT. Translation: CASSLGRARGQPQHF.

The chain recombines TRBV5-1 with TRBJ2-1; D may be TRBD1 (5 bases). The CDR3 runs to 13 residues. Germline V gene sequence: CDR1 SGHRS, CDR2 YFSETQ. With 6 bases removed from V and 8 bases from J, the gap between germline ends came to 15 bases. The CDR3 spells CASKIGAVDEQFF. The CDR3 nucleotides are TGCGCCAGCAAGATAGGGGCGGTTGATGAGCAGTTCTTC.

The chain couples TRBV5-8 to TRBJ1-5, with 9 bases identical to TRBD1. With 1 base clipped from V and 0 bases from J, the junction kept 8 bases outside the gene matches. This CDR3 spans 18 amino acids. Per the germline V gene, CDR1 is SGHTS and CDR2 is YDEGEE. CDR3 sequence reads: CASSLHGQGTYSNQPQHF. CDR3 sequence (DNA): TGTGCCAGCAGCTTGCACGGACAGGGGACGTATAGCAATCAGCCCCAGCATTTT.

Only a few counts were recorded for this clone. The V call is TRBV7-9, the J call TRBJ2-2; D might be TRBD1 (8 bases). The CDR3 is made up of 17 amino acids. Per the germline V gene, CDR1 is SEHNR and CDR2 is FQNEAQ (reference sequence). V lost 8 bases to trimming and J lost 0 bases, with 19 bases between them. The CDR3 spells CASRNRGGLPNTGELFF. The CDR3 region has the DNA TGTGCCAGCCGGAACAGGGGGGGCCTACCGAACACCGGGGAGCTGTTTTTT.

The V and J genes are TRBV5-8 and TRBJ1-6; D is possibly TRBD1 (6 bases). The V end was cut by 5 bases, the J end by 10 bases, with 19 bases between. CDR1 and CDR2 (germline): SGHTS, YDEGEE. The CDR3 covers 15 residues. This CDR3 is CASRKLAGARSPLHF. CDR3 nucleotide sequence: TGTGCCAGCAGAAAATTGGCGGGGGCTCGGTCACCCCTCCACTTT.

CDR3 in DNA: TGTGCCAGCTCACCGGAGCCCCTTAATTCACCCCTCCACTTT. It translates to CASSPEPLNSPLHF. The chain employs TRBV18 and TRBJ1-6, with D uncertain. The germline V gene encodes CDR1 KGHSH and CDR2 LQKENI. CDR3 length: 14 amino acids. V gave up 3 bases and J gave up 6 bases, with 9 bases separating them. Full variable domain (remainder filled in from reference TRBV18 and TRBJ1-6): NAGVMQNPRHLVRRRGQEARLRCSPMKGHSHVYWYRQLPEEGLKFMVYLQKENIIDESGMPKERFSAEFPKEGPSILRIQQVVRGDSAAYFCASSPEPLNSPLHFGNGTRLTVT.

The chain employs TRBV3-1 (or the pseudogene TRBV3-2) and TRBJ2-7; 9 nucleotides match TRBD1. After removal of 1 base from V and 4 bases from J, the junction contained 5 bases not matched to a gene. Per the germline V gene, CDR1 is LGHDT and CDR2 is YNNKEL (reference sequence). The CDR3 is 15 residues long. CDR3 region: CASSQAPGQGYEQYF. The CDR3 nucleotides are TGTGCCAGCAGCCAAGCACCGGGACAGGGATACGAGCAGTACTTC.

The J gene is TRBJ2-1, the V gene TRBV7-9; TRBD2 matches 12 bases. The CDR3 has 17 residues. Germline V gives CDR1 SEHNR, CDR2 FQNEAQ (reference sequence). The V gene end was trimmed by 10 bases and the J gene end by 0 bases; junction bases not matched to a gene: 10. The chain's CDR3 is CATTSGRPNISYNEQFF. CDR3 in DNA: TGTGCCACCACTAGCGGGAGGCCCAATATCTCCTACAATGAGCAGTTCTTC.

The chain is built from TRBV2 and TRBJ2-1; 10 bases line up with TRBD1. Germline CDR1 is SNHLY and CDR2 is FYNNEI. The CDR3 has 14 amino acids. V dropped 2 bases and J dropped 6; count of bases not matched to a gene: 1. The CDR3 DNA reads as TGTGCCAGCAGTGAACGGACAGGGGGCAATGAGCAGTTCTTC. It specifies CASSERTGGNEQFF.

The J gene is TRBJ2-1, the V gene TRBV28; the match to TRBD2 covers 11 bases. Germline V gene sequence: CDR1 MDHEN, CDR2 SYDVKM. CDR3 size: 15 residues. Trimming cost V 6 bases and J 8 bases; bases outside gene matches: 9. CDR3: CASSPTSGRWDEQFF. CDR3 sequence (DNA): TGTGCCAGCAGCCCAACTAGCGGGAGATGGGATGAGCAGTTCTTC.

This chain links TRBV7-3 with TRBJ2-3; TRBD2 agrees at 7 bases. The CDR3 is 15 residues long. Germline CDR1 is SGHTA and CDR2 is FQGTGA. J gave up 3 bases and V 0 bases, and 3 bases lay outside the gene matches. CDR3 sequence (DNA): TGTGCCAGCAGCTTAACGAGCGGGGAAACAGATACGCAGTATTTT. As protein: CASSLTSGETDTQYF.

CDR3 nucleotides: TGTGCCAGCAGCCAAGTTCGGGAATTGGGCGGCTACACCTTC. Encoded protein: CASSQVRELGGYTF. The rearrangement joins TRBV3-1 (or the pseudogene TRBV3-2) to TRBJ1-2; D unresolved. The V end lost 1 base, the J end lost 8 bases, and 14 bases lay between the germline ends. This CDR3 comprises 14 residues. Germline V gene data show CDR1 as LGHDT and CDR2 as YNNKEL (reference sequence).

V and J are TRBV5-1 and TRBJ2-3; D may match TRBD1 or TRBD2 (5 bases each). Germline CDR1 is SGHRS and CDR2 is YFSETQ. CDR3 size: 14 residues. V was clipped by 0 bases and J by 5 bases, with 10 bases between them. In DNA form, the CDR3 reads TGCGCCAGCAGCTTGGCCCCAGGGAGAGATACGCAGTATTTT. Its translation: CASSLAPGRDTQYF.

The chain recombines TRBV18 with TRBJ1-4; tentative D call: TRBD1 (5 bases). Germline V gene data show CDR1 as KGHSH and CDR2 as LQKENI. The CDR3 is 16 residues long. Trimming removed 6 bases at V and 2 bases at J, with 16 bases between. The CDR3 DNA reads as TGTGCCAGCTCGACCCAGGGAGCTGCGACTAATGAAAAACTGTTTTTT. Translation gives CASSTQGAATNEKLFF.

The rearrangement joins TRBV4-1 to TRBJ1-3; no firm D call. The V gene's germline CDR1 is MGHRA and CDR2 YSYEKL. There are 16 residues in the CDR3. V was shortened by 3 bases and J by 0 bases, with 12 bases between the two germline ends. CDR3 coding DNA: TGCGCCAGCAGCCAGCCCGGGCGAAACTCTGGAAACACCATATATTTT. Its translation: CASSQPGRNSGNTIYF.

The chain joins TRBV18 to TRBJ2-1; tentative D call: TRBD2 (6 bases). The CDR3 loop spans 14 amino acids. V was shortened by 3 bases and J by 3 bases, with 9 bases between the two germline ends. Germline assignment: CDR1 KGHSH and CDR2 LQKENI. The CDR3, as DNA: TGTGCCAGCTCACCCCCCGGGAGCTACAATGAGCAGTTCTTC. Protein sequence: CASSPPGSYNEQFF.